This T cell receptor beta chain was captured by sequencing in a study of shared clonotypes between healthy human individuals. Each of the donors was a healthy adult who was HIV-negative and had not had a recent acute infection or vaccination. Overall study findings and caveats: Estimated richness was generally greater in naive than memory subsets. A handful of donors showed sharing of approximately 5% of naive CD4 clonotypes.

V lost 6 bases and J lost 6; bases outside the gene matches: 14. The CDR3 contains 15 residues. Germline CDR1 reads SEHNR; CDR2 reads FQNEAQ (reference sequence). Comment on this clone: Antigen: not known.

Authors' processing steps: ImmunoSEQ output held junction-only sequences without quality scores, so filtering differed. Libraries were prepared by immunoSEQ multiplex PCR; TCRdb keeps only in-frame clonotypes and omits some of them. V, J and clone size derive from that table, while D and trimming were established from the DNA sequence. Here the sample spans more than 550,000 clones, about 92% being singletons. This receptor was obtained from a man younger than 35 in good health. Some clones in this sample may be carry-over from other donors' samples. Input material: memory CD8+ T cells from PBMCs. Subset here: CD45RO+ cells pooled with CCR7-negative TemRA cells. The chain has TRBV7-9 and TRBJ2-7; 7 nucleotides match TRBD2. CDR3 region: CASRDLAGVTGEQYF. CDR3 bases: TGTGCCAGCAGGGACCTCGCGGGGGTAACAGGCGAGCAGTACTTC. The whole variable domain, remainder taken from reference TRBV7-9 and TRBJ2-7, is DTGVSQNPRHKITKRGQNVTFRCDPISEHNRLYWYRQTLGQGPEFLTYFQNEAQLEKSRLLSDRFSAERPKGSFSTLEIQRTEQGDSAMYLCASRDLAGVTGEQYFGPGTRLTVT.